This T cell receptor beta chain is from a study of Tregs in tolerant kidney transplant recipients. For the study at large: The nonmyeloablative bone marrow transplants came from related graft donors, with transient mixed chimerism.

Looked up from germline, CDR1 is SGHTA and CDR2 is FQGNSA. V gave up 3 bases and J gave up 3 bases; unmatched junction bases: 6. The CDR3 is 15 residues long. This clone was detected only once. Unstimulated regulatory T cells (CD4+CD25+CD127-), CD4+CD25- non-regulatory cells, CD4 and CD8 cells were FACS-sorted from thawed PBMCs. Profiling relied on immunoSEQ multiplex PCR, and the TCRdb table lists in-frame clones only, not all of them. The sample consists of around 74,000 clones, 98% of them appearing once. V gene TRBV7-2 combines with J gene TRBJ2-7, with 9 nucleotides matching TRBD2. The source was CD4+ T cells from blood, collected before the transplant. This TCR was sampled from a human donor who received a combined kidney and bone marrow transplant. The DNA for the CDR3 is TGTGCCAGCAGCTTGAGGCTAGCGGGACTCTACGAGCAGTACTTC. Its protein is CASSLRLAGLYEQYF.